The clone carrying this T cell receptor (beta chain) has ten or more counts. This sample stems from a study of regulatory T cells in long-lasting Graves disease. The time point is: newly diagnosed GD, antithyroid drugs for less than 3 months. After RNA was extracted from PBMCs, the TCR library was made from it. It was an endocrinology department in Xi'an, China, that provided the patients. The TCR beta library used iRepertoire HTBI primers with Arm-PCR amplification of CDR3. TCRdb re-called the multiplex PCR reads through MiXCR, storing one row per CDR3 protein. The sample includes hundreds of thousands of distinct CDR3 sequences, 16% seen only once; the top ten take approximately 20%. Trimming stripped 0 bases from V and 0 bases from J, with 18 bases between. CDR1 and CDR2 (germline): DFQATT, SNEGSKA (reference sequence). The CDR3 contains 17 residues. This same sample was also part of a study on T cells in Graves' hyperthyroidism and ophthalmopathy.

This chain connects TRBV20-1 to TRBJ2-7, with D maybe TRBD2 (6 bases). This TCR came from a woman in her 30s with Graves disease. This specimen was peripheral blood mononuclear cells (PBMCs), taken at new diagnosis, from a patient treated with antithyroid drugs. This chain's CDR3 is CSARDDGAVTSSYEQYF. As DNA, the CDR3 is TGCAGTGCTAGAGATGATGGGGCCGTGACTAGCTCCTACGAGCAGTACTTC.